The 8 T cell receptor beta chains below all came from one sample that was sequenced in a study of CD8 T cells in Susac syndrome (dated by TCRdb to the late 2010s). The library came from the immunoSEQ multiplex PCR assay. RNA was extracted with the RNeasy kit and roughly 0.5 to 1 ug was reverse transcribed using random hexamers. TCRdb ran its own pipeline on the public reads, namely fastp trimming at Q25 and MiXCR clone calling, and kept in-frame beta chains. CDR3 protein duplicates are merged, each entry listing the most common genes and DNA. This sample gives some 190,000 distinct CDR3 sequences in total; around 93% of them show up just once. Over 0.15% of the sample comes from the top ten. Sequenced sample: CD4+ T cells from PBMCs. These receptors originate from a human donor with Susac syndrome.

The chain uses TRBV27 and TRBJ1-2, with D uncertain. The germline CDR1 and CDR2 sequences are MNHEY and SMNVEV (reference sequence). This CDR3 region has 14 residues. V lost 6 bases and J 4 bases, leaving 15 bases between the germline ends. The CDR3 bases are TGTGCCAGCAGGATAACCTCGACCTCCTATGGCTACACCTTC. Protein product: CASRITSTSYGYTF.

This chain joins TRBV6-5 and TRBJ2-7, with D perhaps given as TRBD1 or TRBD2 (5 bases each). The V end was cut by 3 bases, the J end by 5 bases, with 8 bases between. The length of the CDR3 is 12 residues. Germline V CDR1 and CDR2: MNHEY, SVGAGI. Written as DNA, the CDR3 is TGTGCCAGCAGTTATTGGGGGAACGAGCAGTACTTC. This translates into CASSYWGNEQYF.

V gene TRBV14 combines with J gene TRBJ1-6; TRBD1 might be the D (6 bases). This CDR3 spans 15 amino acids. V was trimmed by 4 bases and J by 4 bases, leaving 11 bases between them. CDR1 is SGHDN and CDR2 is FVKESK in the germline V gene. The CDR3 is CASSLNQGYNSPLHF. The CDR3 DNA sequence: TGTGCCAGCAGCCTCAATCAGGGGTATAATTCACCCCTCCACTTT.

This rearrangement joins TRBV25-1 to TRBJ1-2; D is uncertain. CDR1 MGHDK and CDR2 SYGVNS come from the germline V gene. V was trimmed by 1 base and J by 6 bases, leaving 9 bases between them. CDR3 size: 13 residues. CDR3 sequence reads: CASSELGLDGYTF. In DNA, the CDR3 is TGTGCCAGCAGTGAATTGGGCTTAGATGGCTACACCTTC.

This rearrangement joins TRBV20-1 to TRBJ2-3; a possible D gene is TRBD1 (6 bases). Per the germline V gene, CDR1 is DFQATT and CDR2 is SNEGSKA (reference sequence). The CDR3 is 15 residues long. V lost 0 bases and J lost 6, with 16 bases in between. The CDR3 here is CSARDPQGWGDTQYF. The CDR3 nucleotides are TGCAGTGCTAGAGATCCACAGGGTTGGGGTGATACGCAGTATTTT.

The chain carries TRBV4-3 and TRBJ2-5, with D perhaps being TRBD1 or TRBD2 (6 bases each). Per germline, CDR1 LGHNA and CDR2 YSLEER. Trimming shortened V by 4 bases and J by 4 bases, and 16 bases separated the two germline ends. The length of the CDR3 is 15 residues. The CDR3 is CASSPGAGVGETQYF. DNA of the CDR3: TGCGCCAGCAGCCCGGGGGCCGGGGTGGGAGAGACCCAGTACTTC.

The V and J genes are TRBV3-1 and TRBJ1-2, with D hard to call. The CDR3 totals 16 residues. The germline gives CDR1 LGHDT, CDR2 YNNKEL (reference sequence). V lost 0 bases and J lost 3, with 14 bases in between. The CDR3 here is CASSQDLVATHYGYTF. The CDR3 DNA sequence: TGTGCCAGCAGCCAAGATCTTGTGGCTACCCACTATGGCTACACCTTC.

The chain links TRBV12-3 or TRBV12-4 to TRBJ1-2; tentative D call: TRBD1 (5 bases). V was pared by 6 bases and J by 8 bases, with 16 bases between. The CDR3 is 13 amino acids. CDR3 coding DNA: TGTGCCAGCAGCGCCGTCAGGGAGGGCGGCTACACCTTC. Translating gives CASSAVREGGYTF.